The rows below give T cell receptor beta chains drawn from one sample of a study of Graves' ophthalmopathy and Graves' hyperthyroidism. MiXCR, run by TCRdb on the multiplex PCR reads, gives a single entry per CDR3 protein. This table has around 36,000 distinct CDR3 sequences, 50% appearing once. Source material: peripheral blood. The receptors here all came from an adult woman with stable Graves' hyperthyroidism. Both conserved end residues are part of each CDR3. A D gene is named only where the DNA matches it firmly. Size tells how often a clone was seen (once, few, many) or the class of an expanded clone, and some rows leave it out.

V gene	clone size	D gene	J gene	CDR3 DNA	CDR3 protein
TRBV27	many	-	TRBJ1-1	TGTGCCAGCAGCCCCTTCGGCTTAACTGAAGCTTTCTTT	CASSPFGLTEAFF
TRBV2	few	-	TRBJ1-1	TGTGCCACTTCGACCGCGACTGAAGCTTTCTTT	CATSTATEAFF
TRBV5-6	many	-	TRBJ1-4	TGTGCCAGCAGCTTTGTAGGGACTAATGAAAAACTGTTTTTT	CASSFVGTNEKLFF
TRBV24-1	many	TRBD1	TRBJ1-4	TGTGCCGCCGACAGGGGCCGGGACGTAGTGGTGTTTTTT	CAADRGRDVVVFF
TRBV14	many	-	TRBJ1-5	TGTGCCAGCAGCCGGGGCGGGTCTACCAATCAGCCCCAGCATTTT	CASSRGGSTNQPQHF
TRBV7-3	-	-	TRBJ1-5	TGTGCCAGCAGCAAAACAGGGAGTAACAATCAGCCCCAGCATTTT	CASSKTGSNNQPQHF
TRBV4-2	-	TRBD2	TRBJ2-7	TGTGCCAGCAGCCAAGAGGCTAGCGGGACCCAACCCTACGAGCAGTACTTC	CASSQEASGTQPYEQYF
TRBV5-8	-	TRBD1	TRBJ2-5	TGTGCCAGCAGCTTAAGGACAGGGGGCAGGGAGACCCAGTACTTC	CASSLRTGGRETQYF
TRBV20-1	many	-	TRBJ2-6	TGCAGTGCTAGAGTAGGGATGCACCCCTCTGGGGCCAACGTCCTGACTTTC	CSARVGMHPSGANVLTF
TRBV13	once	TRBD2	TRBJ2-7	TGTGCCAGCCAAGAGGGGACTAGCGTTACCTACGAGCAGTACTTC	CASQEGTSVTYEQYF